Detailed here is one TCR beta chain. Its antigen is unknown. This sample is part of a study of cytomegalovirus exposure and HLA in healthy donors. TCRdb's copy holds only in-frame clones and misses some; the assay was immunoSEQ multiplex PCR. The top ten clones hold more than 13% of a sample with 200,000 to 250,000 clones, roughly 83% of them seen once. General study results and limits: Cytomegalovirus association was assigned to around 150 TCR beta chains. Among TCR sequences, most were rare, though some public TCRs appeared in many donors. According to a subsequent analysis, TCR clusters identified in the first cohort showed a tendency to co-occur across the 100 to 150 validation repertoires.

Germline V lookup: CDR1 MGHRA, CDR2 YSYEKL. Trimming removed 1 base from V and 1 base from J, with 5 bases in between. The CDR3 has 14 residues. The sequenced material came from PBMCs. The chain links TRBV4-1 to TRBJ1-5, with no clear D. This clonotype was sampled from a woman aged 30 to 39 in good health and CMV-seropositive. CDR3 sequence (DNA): TGCGCCAGCAGCCAAGGGCGGAGCAATCAGCCCCAGCATTTT. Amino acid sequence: CASSQGRSNQPQHF.